These 21 T cell receptor beta chains were sequenced from one sample in a study of CD8+ T cells in alopecia areata (dated by TCRdb to 2017 to 2018). This specimen's time point label, interpreted: baseline before oral tofacitinib. Libraries were constructed by the immunoSEQ multiplex PCR assay. For TCR sequencing, RNA was extracted from every sample and reverse transcribed into cDNA to serve as template. TCRdb took this table from immuneACCESS and kept in-frame rearrangements with V and J called. Such tables lack part of the clones; where checked against another copy, unresolved V genes explain under half of the gap, and the rest is unexplained. The sample includes 55,000 to 75,000 clones, with more than 40% observed a single time. About 15% of the sample is held by the ten biggest clonotypes. Sequencing was performed on CD8+ T cells sorted from blood, taken at week 0. The source of these receptors is a human donor with alopecia areata.

At least ten counts were recorded for this clone. The chain employs TRBV4-3 and TRBJ2-1; TRBD1 matches 8 bases. The CDR3 loop spans 16 amino acids. V lost 2 bases to trimming and J lost 6 bases; unmatched junction nucleotides: 9. CDR1 is LGHNA, CDR2 YSLEER, per germline. CDR3 region: CASSQRGQGIPNEQFF. CDR3 sequence (DNA): TGCGCCAGCAGCCAAAGAGGACAGGGCATTCCCAATGAGCAGTTCTTC.

J is TRBJ2-5 and V is TRBV7-9, with 9 bases matching TRBD2. After removal of 4 bases from V and 2 bases from J, the junction contained 5 bases not matched to a gene. Germline V CDR1 and CDR2: SEHNR, FQNEAQ (reference sequence). CDR3 length: 15 residues. CDR3 bases: TGTGCCAGCAGCTCGACTAGCGGAGAACAAGAGACCCAGTACTTC. Its translation: CASSSTSGEQETQYF.

The table lists this clone with a few counts. This sequence is one base from a far larger clone and is likely a read error. The chain joins TRBV4-2 to TRBJ2-7, with D perhaps matching TRBD2 (7 bases). Germline loops: CDR1 LGHNA, CDR2 YNFKEQ. The CDR3 extends over 15 amino acids. Trimming pared 0 bases from V and 5 bases from J, leaving 14 bases between. CDR3 nucleotides: TGTGCCAGCAGCCAAGAAGGAGGGGGGGGAAACGAGCAGTACTTC. Translating gives CASSQEGGGGNEQYF.

The rearrangement links TRBV7-9 to TRBJ1-2; D might be TRBD1 (5 bases). With 2 bases removed from V and 4 bases from J, the gap between germline ends came to 11 bases. CDR1 and CDR2 from the germline V gene are SEHNR and FQNEAQ (reference sequence). The CDR3 totals 14 residues. CDR3 DNA: TGTGCCAGCAGCTTACCAGGGATGAGCTATGGCTACACCTTC. It specifies CASSLPGMSYGYTF.

This clone came up a few times. V gene TRBV4-3 combines with J gene TRBJ2-1; D ambiguous. The ends were cut back, 4 bases at V and 8 bases at J, with 12 bases in the middle. This CDR3 is built from 13 residues. Germline V gene lookup returns CDR1 LGHNA and CDR2 YSLEER. Here the CDR3 DNA reads TGCGCCAGCAGCCTTAGGCAGATGCATGAGCAGTTCTTC. Translated: CASSLRQMHEQFF.

This clone turned up a few times. V is TRBV7-9 and J is TRBJ2-4; TRBD2 might be the D (6 bases). The CDR3 runs 14 residues. Germline V gives CDR1 SEHNR, CDR2 FQNEAQ (reference sequence). V was clipped by 4 bases and J by 6 bases, with 13 bases between them. CDR3 loop: CASSSQRAGNIQYF. The CDR3 DNA reads as TGTGCCAGCAGCTCGCAGCGGGCGGGAAACATTCAGTACTTC.

The chain uses TRBV6-1 and TRBJ2-7; no reliable D call. The germline V gene encodes CDR1 MNHNS and CDR2 SASEGT. Trimming shortened V by 0 bases and J by 6 bases, and 6 bases separated the two germline ends. CDR3 length: 12 amino acids. The CDR3 loop is CASSEAQVEQYF. The CDR3 nucleotides are TGTGCCAGCAGTGAAGCCCAGGTCGAGCAGTACTTC.

V and J are TRBV6-5 and TRBJ2-3, with D perhaps TRBD1 (6 bases). CDR3 length: 13 residues. Germline values: CDR1 MNHEY, CDR2 SVGAGI. Trimming stripped 5 bases from V and 2 bases from J, with 8 bases between. CDR3 nucleotide sequence: TGTGCCAGCAGTCGGACAGTCACAGATACGCAGTATTTT. This encodes CASSRTVTDTQYF.

The chain recombines TRBV11-2 with TRBJ2-7, with D possibly being TRBD1 (6 bases). V shed 5 bases and J shed 2 bases, with 13 bases lying between them. The V gene's germline CDR1 is SGHAT and CDR2 FQNNGV. The CDR3 spans 14 residues. CDR3 sequence reads: CASSPGTITYEQYF. CDR3 DNA sequence: TGTGCCAGCAGCCCCGGGACAATTACCTACGAGCAGTACTTC.

The chain combines TRBV5-6 with TRBJ2-7; tentatively, D is TRBD2 (7 bases). Between the trimmed V and J ends, which lost 4 bases and 5 bases, there was a span of 16 bases. Germline CDR1 is SGHDT and CDR2 is YYEEEE. The CDR3 has 14 residues. CDR3 nucleotide sequence: TGTGCCAGCAGCCCGGTGGGGGGGCCTAACGAGCAGTACTTC. Residues: CASSPVGGPNEQYF.

The rearrangement uses TRBV7-9 and TRBJ2-7; unclear D gene. CDR1 and CDR2 from the germline V gene are SEHNR and FQNEAQ (reference sequence). The V end lost 7 bases, the J end lost 1 base, and 8 bases lay between the germline ends. The CDR3 has 12 amino acids. The CDR3 loop reads CASMDASYEQYF. The CDR3 nucleotides read TGTGCCAGCATGGACGCATCCTACGAGCAGTACTTC.

A few counts support this clone. The chain links TRBV6-5 to TRBJ2-7; possible D gene TRBD1, 5 bases. CDR1 MNHEY and CDR2 SVGAGI come from the germline V gene. V gave up 2 bases and J gave up 0 bases, with 11 bases separating them. This CDR3 is built from 15 residues. As DNA, the CDR3 is TGTGCCAGCAGTTACAGAAGGGGCAGCTCCTACGAGCAGTACTTC. Amino acid sequence: CASSYRRGSSYEQYF.

The chain employs TRBV7-9 and TRBJ2-5; D is perhaps TRBD2 (6 bases). The germline V gene encodes CDR1 SEHNR and CDR2 FQNEAQ (reference sequence). The V gene lost 1 base and the J gene lost 5 bases, with 17 bases spanning the gap. The CDR3 sequence is 16 residues long. The CDR3 DNA reads TGTGCCAGCAGCTTAGAGGACTACCACCTTAAGGAGACCCAGTACTTC. Its translation: CASSLEDYHLKETQYF.

The chain combines TRBV6-5 with TRBJ2-3; 8 bases are a match to TRBD2. Germline trimming cut 5 bases from V and 5 bases from J; bases unmatched to any gene: 9. Germline V gives CDR1 MNHEY, CDR2 SVGAGI. The CDR3 runs to 15 residues. Here the CDR3 reads CASSPGTRVQDTQYF. The CDR3 coding sequence is TGTGCCAGCAGTCCCGGGACTAGAGTCCAAGATACGCAGTATTTT.

The chain joins TRBV27 to TRBJ2-7; 9 positions match TRBD1. The germline gives CDR1 MNHEY, CDR2 SMNVEV (reference sequence). With V trimmed by 4 bases and J by 4 bases, 8 bases remained unmatched. This CDR3 has 15 residues. For the CDR3, the DNA is TGTGCCAGCAGTTACCCCGGGACAGGGACATACGAGCAGTACTTC. Its translation: CASSYPGTGTYEQYF.

The gene calls are TRBV19 and TRBJ2-7; D is unclear. The V and J ends lost 9 bases and 1 base respectively, with 7 bases between them. The CDR3 has 11 amino acids. Germline CDR1 LNHDA, CDR2 SQIVND (reference sequence). The CDR3 sequence is CASTDSYEQYF. The CDR3 nucleotides are TGTGCCAGCACAGATTCCTACGAGCAGTACTTC.

This clone was counted between two and nine times. J is TRBJ2-7 and V is TRBV4-1, with 10 bases fitting TRBD1. Trimming cost V 4 bases and J 1 base; bases outside gene matches: 7. This CDR3 spans 16 amino acids. The germline gives CDR1 MGHRA, CDR2 YSYEKL. The CDR3: CASSLTGTGESYEQYF. CDR3 nucleotide sequence: TGCGCCAGCAGCCTTACCGGGACAGGGGAGTCCTACGAGCAGTACTTC.

This clone was picked up one time. The chain carries TRBV15 and TRBJ1-2; the D gene is possibly TRBD1 (5 bases). The ends were cut back, 3 bases at V and 8 bases at J, with 13 bases in the middle. The CDR3 length is 13 residues. Germline-derived CDR1 and CDR2 are LNHNV and YYDKDF (reference sequence). The chain's CDR3 is CATSSSGRDGYTF. The CDR3 DNA sequence: TGTGCCACCAGCAGCTCAGGGAGGGACGGCTACACCTTC.

This clone showed up just a few times. The chain is built from TRBV27 and TRBJ2-1; 7 nucleotides line up with TRBD2. Unmatched junction bases numbered 6, after V lost 0 bases and J lost 10 bases. The CDR3 sequence is 14 residues long. Germline V gene sequence: CDR1 MNHEY, CDR2 SMNVEV (reference sequence). CDR3 DNA sequence: TGTGCCAGCAGTTTATCGACTAGCCCTAAGGAGCAGTTCTTC. Protein sequence: CASSLSTSPKEQFF.

This rearrangement joins TRBV7-9 to TRBJ2-7; TRBD1 matches at 9 bases. CDR1 is SEHNR and CDR2 is FQNEAQ in the germline V gene (reference sequence). The CDR3 runs 14 residues. Trimming removed 5 bases from V and 5 bases from J; junction bases left unmatched: 7. The CDR3 DNA reads TGTGCCAGCAGCAACACAGGGGGCAAGAACGAGCAGTACTTC. Translated, it gives CASSNTGGKNEQYF.

The chain links TRBV25-1 to TRBJ2-7; D is possibly TRBD2 (5 bases). Trimming took 8 bases from V and 6 from J, leaving 14 bases between them. The CDR3 consists of 12 residues. Germline V CDR1 and CDR2: MGHDK, SYGVNS. In DNA, the CDR3 is TGTGCCAGCGGTACTAGTGGAACCGAGCAGTACTTC. Its protein is CASGTSGTEQYF.